The rows below give T cell receptor beta chains drawn from one sample of a study of T cell responses to AZD1222 COVID-19 vaccine. The protocol was immunoSEQ multiplex PCR, while the TCRdb copy is restricted to in-frame clones and leaves out a portion. The sample has approximately 110,000 clones; 70% to 90% are singletons. The source material was peripheral blood, sampled on day 0 of AZD1222 vaccination. The origin of the receptors is an adult in good health. CDR3s include the opening cysteine and the closing phenylalanine or tryptophan. A D gene is named only where the DNA matches it firmly. The size entry is marked missing in some rows and otherwise reads once, few, many or a size class.

>TRBV5-1|TRBJ1-4|-|-
TGCGCCAGCAGCTTAAACGGGGATGCAACTAATGAAAAACTGTTTTTT
CASSLNGDATNEKLFF
>TRBV7-2|TRBJ2-3|-|-
TGTGCCAGCAGCTTACAGGGGACAGATACGCAGTATTTT
CASSLQGTDTQYF
>TRBV24-1|TRBJ2-1|-|-
TGTGCCACCAGTGATCCCCGGCTAGAAAACAATGAGCAGTTCTTC
CATSDPRLENNEQFF
>TRBV28|TRBJ2-7|TRBD2|-
TGTGCCATTGGGACTAGCGGGAGGGGCTCCTACGAGCAGTACTTC
CAIGTSGRGSYEQYF
>TRBV10-1|TRBJ2-7|TRBD1|-
TGCGCCAGCAGCCCGTTTCGACAGGGTTACGAGCAGTACTTC
CASSPFRQGYEQYF
>TRBV5-1|TRBJ2-1|-|-
TGCGCCAGCAGCTTGGTTAGTAACTCCTACAATGAGCAGTTCTTC
CASSLVSNSYNEQFF
>TRBV6-5|TRBJ1-1|TRBD1|-
TGTGCCAGCAGCCCACGAGGGGGCTTCTACACTGAAGCTTTCTTT
CASSPRGGFYTEAFF
>TRBV7-9|TRBJ2-7|-|-
TGTGCCAGCAGCGAACCCGTGTGGGAATCCTACGAGCAGTACTTC
CASSEPVWESYEQYF
>TRBV5-1|TRBJ1-2|TRBD1|once
TGCGCCAGCAGCTTGGGACAGGGAACTAAGGGCTACACCTTC
CASSLGQGTKGYTF
>TRBV3-1/TRBV3-2|TRBJ1-2|TRBD1|-
TGTGCCAGCAGCCAGTACAGGGGGGTTGGCTACACCTTC
CASSQYRGVGYTF
>TRBV5-4|TRBJ1-2|-|once
TGTGCCAGCAGCTTGGAAGGACTAAACTATGGCTACACCTTC
CASSLEGLNYGYTF
>TRBV27|TRBJ2-6|TRBD1|-
TGTGCCAGCAGGCGGACAGGATTAAGGTCTGGGGCCAACGTCCTGACTTTC
CASRRTGLRSGANVLTF
>TRBV3-1/TRBV3-2|TRBJ2-2|-|-
TGTGCCAGCAGCCAAGATTACCCGGGTTCGGCCGGGGAGCTGTTTTTT
CASSQDYPGSAGELFF
>TRBV2|TRBJ1-1|TRBD1|-
TGTGCCAGCAGGGCGGACAGGGTGAACACTGAAGCTTTCTTT
CASRADRVNTEAFF
>TRBV27|TRBJ1-1|-|-
TGTGCCAGCAGATTGACAGGACCGAACACTGAAGCTTTCTTT
CASRLTGPNTEAFF
>TRBV20-1|TRBJ2-5|-|-
TGCAGTGCTAGATTGCTGGAGACCCAGTACTTC
CSARLLETQYF
>TRBV10-3|TRBJ1-5|-|-
TGTGCCATCAGTGCCACCGGGGGCAATCAGCCCCAGCATTTT
CAISATGGNQPQHF
>TRBV10-2|TRBJ1-3|-|-
TGCGCCAGCAGCCAAACGACAGTGAACTCTGGAAACACCATATATTTT
CASSQTTVNSGNTIYF
>TRBV7-8|TRBJ1-5|-|-
TGTGCCAGCAGCCTTCGACTCCCGAATCAGCCCCAGCATTTT
CASSLRLPNQPQHF
>TRBV3-1/TRBV3-2|TRBJ1-3|TRBD1|once
TGTGCCAGCAGCCTCACAGGGGGCCTTGGAAACACCATATATTTT
CASSLTGGLGNTIYF
>TRBV28|TRBJ2-6|-|-
TGTGCCAGCAGTAAGGCAGGGTTGGCTGGGGCCAACGTCCTGACTTTC
CASSKAGLAGANVLTF
>TRBV18|TRBJ1-2|-|-
TGTGCCAGCTCACCAAACCGCCAGGCTGGCTACACCTTC
CASSPNRQAGYTF
>TRBV5-8|TRBJ2-3|TRBD1|-
TGTGCCAGCAGCCCCAACAGGGGGGATACGCAGTATTTT
CASSPNRGDTQYF
>TRBV7-6|TRBJ2-5|TRBD1|-
TGTGCCAGCAGTCGGGGACAGCCCGGCGAGACCCAGTACTTC
CASSRGQPGETQYF
>TRBV5-1|TRBJ2-2|TRBD1|-
TGCGCCAGCAAGAACGGACAGGGGGCGACCGGGGAGCTGTTTTTT
CASKNGQGATGELFF
>TRBV28|TRBJ2-7|-|-
TGTGCCAGCAGCCCCCCAATGGGGAGTCGATCCGAGCAGTACTTC
CASSPPMGSRSEQYF
>TRBV10-3|TRBJ1-5|-|-
TGTGCCATCAGTGATTTTGGGAGCAATCAGCCCCAGCATTTT
CAISDFGSNQPQHF
>TRBV20-1|TRBJ2-7|-|-
TGCAGTGCTAGTTCTGTCGGTTACGAGCAGTACTTC
CSASSVGYEQYF
>TRBV12-3/TRBV12-4|TRBJ1-2|-|-
TGTGCCAGCAGTTTATTGGCCTCCGCCACCTACACCTTC
CASSLLASATYTF
>TRBV5-4|TRBJ2-2|-|-
TGTGCCAGCAGCCGATCGCAGGGGACCGGGGAGCTGTTTTTT
CASSRSQGTGELFF
>TRBV3-1/TRBV3-2|TRBJ2-4|TRBD2|-
TGTGCCAGCAGCCAATGGGGCGGGGGCAAAAACATTCAGTACTTC
CASSQWGGGKNIQYF
>TRBV6-2/TRBV6-3|TRBJ1-5|-|-
TGTGCCAGCAGTTGGGACGGCTATCAGCCCCAGCATTTT
CASSWDGYQPQHF
>TRBV10-1|TRBJ1-6|-|-
TGCGCCAGCAGCAAGGACAGTTTGTCACCCCTCCACTTT
CASSKDSLSPLHF
>TRBV28|TRBJ2-1|TRBD2|-
TGTGCCAGCAGTTTAGTAGGGCTAGCGGTCAACAATGAGCAGTTCTTC
CASSLVGLAVNNEQFF
>TRBV5-4|TRBJ1-1|-|-
TGTGCCAGCAGTCGTGGGGACTACACTGAAGCTTTCTTT
CASSRGDYTEAFF
>TRBV4-1|TRBJ1-1|-|-
TGCGCCAGCAGCCAACAGGACCGGTTGAACACTGAAGCTTTCTTT
CASSQQDRLNTEAFF
>TRBV6-5|TRBJ2-2|-|few
TGTGCCAGCAGCTACGATACCGGAACTTCCGGGGAGCTGTTTTTT
CASSYDTGTSGELFF
>TRBV2|TRBJ2-2|-|-
TGTGCCAGCGACGTGGGTTTCAGTCCCGGGGAGCTGTTTTTT
CASDVGFSPGELFF
>TRBV7-9|TRBJ2-5|-|-
TGTGCCAGCAGCTCCACACAAAGGTTGGGATACCAAGAGACCCAGTACTTC
CASSSTQRLGYQETQYF
>TRBV5-6|TRBJ2-5|TRBD2|-
TGTGCCAGCAGCTTGGGGACTAGCGGGAGGGGAGAGACCCAGTACTTC
CASSLGTSGRGETQYF
>TRBV6-2/TRBV6-3|TRBJ1-5|-|once
TGTGCCAGCAGTTACGACTTTAGCAATCAGCCCCAGCATTTT
CASSYDFSNQPQHF
>TRBV28|TRBJ1-4|-|-
TGTGCCAGCAGTCGATACTCAACTCGGAACGTTGAAAAACTGTTTTTT
CASSRYSTRNVEKLFF
>TRBV27|TRBJ1-6|-|-
TGTGCCAGCAGTTGGTCAGGGTATAATTCACCCCTCCACTTT
CASSWSGYNSPLHF
>TRBV3-1/TRBV3-2|TRBJ2-1|TRBD1|-
TGTGCCAGCAGCAGCAGGACAGGGGGGTACAATGAGCAGTTCTTC
CASSSRTGGYNEQFF
>TRBV5-1|TRBJ1-3|-|-
TGCGCCAGCAGCTTGGCGTGGGGTCCTGGAAACACCATATATTTT
CASSLAWGPGNTIYF
>TRBV5-1|TRBJ2-3|TRBD2|-
TGCGCCAGCAGCTTGGCCTATGCGGGAGGAGGGGAAGATACGCAGTATTTT
CASSLAYAGGGEDTQYF
>TRBV7-3|TRBJ1-2|-|-
TGTGCCAGCAGCTCCGGGGCTGGATATGGCTACACCTTC
CASSSGAGYGYTF
>TRBV4-1|TRBJ1-5|-|-
TGCGCCAGCAGCCAAACGGACAGTAGCAATCAGCCCCAGCATTTT
CASSQTDSSNQPQHF